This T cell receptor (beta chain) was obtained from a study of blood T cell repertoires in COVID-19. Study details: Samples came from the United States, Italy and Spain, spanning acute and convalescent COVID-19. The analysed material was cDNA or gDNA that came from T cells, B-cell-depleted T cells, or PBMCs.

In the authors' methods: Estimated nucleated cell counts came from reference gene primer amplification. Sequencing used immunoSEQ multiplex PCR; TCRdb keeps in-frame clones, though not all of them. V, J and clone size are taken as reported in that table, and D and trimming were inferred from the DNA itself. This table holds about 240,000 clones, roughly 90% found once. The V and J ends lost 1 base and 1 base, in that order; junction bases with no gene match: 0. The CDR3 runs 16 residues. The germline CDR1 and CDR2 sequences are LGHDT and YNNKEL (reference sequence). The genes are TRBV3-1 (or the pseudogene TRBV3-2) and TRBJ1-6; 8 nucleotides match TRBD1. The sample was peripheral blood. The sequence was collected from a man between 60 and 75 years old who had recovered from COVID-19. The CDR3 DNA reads TGTGCCAGCAGCCAAGGGACAGGGTCCTATAATTCACCCCTCCACTTT. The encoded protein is CASSQGTGSYNSPLHF.